The subject of this entry is one T cell receptor beta chain. This sample stems from a study of shared clonotypes between healthy human individuals. The assay was immunoSEQ multiplex PCR, and TCRdb's table has in-frame clones only and misses some. Here the sample spans about 330,000 clones, less than 85% being singletons. CDR1 and CDR2 from the germline V gene are SGHTA and FQGNSA. V was pared by 4 bases and J by 4 bases, with 19 bases between. The CDR3 is 17 amino acids. The TCR comes from a man under 40 in good health. The sample comprised memory CD4+ T cells sorted from blood. Indicated subset: CD45RA-negative fraction. The V call is TRBV7-2, the J call TRBJ2-2, with unresolved D. The CDR3, as DNA: TGTGCCAGCAGCTCGCTCCGGGCCCTCAGATCCACCGGGGAGCTGTTTTTT. As protein: CASSSLRALRSTGELFF.